The 10 T cell receptor beta chains below come from one sample, sequenced in a study of blood T cells in healthy people across ages. A J-beta primer mix and a sample-barcoded 5' primer were used in a second PCR of roughly 7 to 12 cycles. TCRdb re-derived calls from the 5' RACE reads in MiXCR, one entry per CDR3 protein. The data show about 930,000 distinct CDR3 sequences, with approximately 32% seen just once and roughly 10% held by the top ten. This sample was also put to use in a study of T cells of mothers and their children.

The sequenced sample was blood. The receptor source for this set is a woman in her 40s in good health.

In the case of this clonotype: Its ends do not fully match the called genes, so a read error is possible. The chain links TRBV12-3 or TRBV12-4 to TRBJ2-3; D may be TRBD1 (5 bases). This CDR3 is 15 amino acids long. The CDR3 here is CASRNDGRKGDTEYF. For the CDR3, the DNA is TGTGCCAGCAGGAACGACGGACGGAAAGGGGATACGGAGTATTTT.

At least ten counts were recorded for this clonotype. The junction departs from germline at one end; a sequencing error may be responsible. The gene calls are TRBV28 and TRBJ2-7; 7 bases match TRBD2. In germline, CDR1 is MDHEN, CDR2 SYDVKM. The CDR3 runs to 15 residues. CDR3 sequence: CTSSRVSGGRYEQYF. Here the CDR3 DNA reads TGTACCAGCAGTAGGGTCTCGGGAGGCCGCTACGAGCAGTACTTC.

The V call is TRBV20-1, the J call TRBJ1-1; no definite D call. V was trimmed by 3 bases and J by 2 bases, leaving 13 bases between them. CDR3 length: 14 amino acids. CDR1 is DFQATT, CDR2 SNEGSKA, per germline (reference sequence). The CDR3 here is CSASKTGSNTEAFF. In DNA form, the CDR3 reads TGCAGTGCTAGTAAGACGGGCTCAAACACTGAAGCTTTCTTT.

This clonotype has only one observation. This could be a read error, since a much larger clone is one nucleotide away. The chain employs TRBV6-5 and TRBJ2-1, with TRBD1 as a possible D gene (5 bases). Per the germline V gene, CDR1 is MNHEY and CDR2 is SVGAGI. The CDR3 consists of 15 residues. The CDR3 protein is CSSSLDRAQGNEQFF. In nucleotides, the CDR3 is TGTTCCAGCAGTTTAGACAGAGCCCAAGGAAATGAGCAGTTCTTC.

Many counts were recorded for this clonotype. V and J are TRBV29-1 and TRBJ2-4; D is perhaps TRBD1 (5 bases). The germline V gene encodes CDR1 SQVTM and CDR2 ANQGSEA. V was pared by 4 bases and J by 4 bases, with 11 bases between. CDR3 size: 13 residues. CDR3 loop: CSVGLRQKNIQYF. In nucleotides, the CDR3 is TGCAGCGTTGGTTTGAGACAGAAAAACATTCAGTACTTC.

This clonotype has a handful of counts. The V and J genes are TRBV6-8 and TRBJ1-4, with 8 bases that match TRBD1. Germline assignment: CDR1 MNHGY and CDR2 SAAAGT. The CDR3 has 19 amino acids. The ends lost 9 bases at V and 0 bases at J; junction bases unmatched: 18. Written as DNA, the CDR3 is TGTGCCAGTACCATCGGACAGGGAGGAATCGGGTCAACTAATGAAAAACTGTTTTTT. Translation gives CASTIGQGGIGSTNEKLFF.

A few counts support this clonotype. This chain joins TRBV7-9 and TRBJ1-5; D unclear. Germline V gives CDR1 SEHNR, CDR2 FQNEAQ (reference sequence). The CDR3 has 15 residues. V gave up 5 bases and J gave up 3 bases, with 14 bases separating them. The CDR3 sequence: CASSPHGRDNQPQHF. The CDR3 DNA follows: TGTGCCAGCAGCCCGCACGGGAGGGACAATCAGCCCCAGCATTTT.

This clonotype occurred many times. The chain is built from TRBV28 and TRBJ2-1, with a possible D match to TRBD2 (6 bases). V shed 4 bases and J shed 3 bases, with 16 bases lying between them. The CDR3 consists of 16 residues. Germline V gene sequence: CDR1 MDHEN, CDR2 SYDVKM. DNA of the CDR3: TGTGCCAGCAGTTCCCCCGGAGGGCACCACTACAATGAGCAGTTCTTC. Protein sequence: CASSSPGGHHYNEQFF. The full variable domain, its missing parts supplied by reference TRBV28 and TRBJ2-1, is DVKVTQSSRYLVKRTGEKVFLECVQDMDHENMFWYRQDPGLGLRLIYFSYDVKMKEKGDIPEGYSVSREKKERFSLILESASTNQTSMYLCASSSPGGHHYNEQFFGPGTRLTVL.

The chain links TRBV7-2 to TRBJ2-7; D may be TRBD2 (6 bases). CDR1 and CDR2 (germline): SGHTA, FQGNSA. This CDR3 has 13 residues. Deletions cut 6 bases from V and 0 bases from J, with 9 bases between. The CDR3 loop reads CASSQRASYEQYF. CDR3 nucleotide sequence: TGTGCCAGCAGTCAGCGGGCCTCCTACGAGCAGTACTTC.

This clonotype appeared many times. The chain combines TRBV20-1 with TRBJ1-4, with D maybe TRBD1 (5 bases). V was trimmed by 5 bases and J by 5 bases, leaving 12 bases between them. From germline, CDR1 is DFQATT and CDR2 SNEGSKA (reference sequence). The CDR3 contains 13 residues. The CDR3 sequence is CSALGRENEKLFF. CDR3 coding DNA: TGCAGTGCTCTGGGACGGGAGAATGAAAAACTGTTTTTT.